Each of the 31 T cell receptor beta chains below was sequenced from the same sample in a study of T cell changes during pregnancy in multiple sclerosis. The protocol was immunoSEQ multiplex PCR, while the TCRdb copy is restricted to in-frame clones and leaves out a portion. The table lists about 42,000 clones, over 80% of them singletons, with 0.6% to 0.75% in the top ten. Sequences were derived from CD4+ T cells from peripheral blood mononuclear cells, sampled before pregnancy. These receptors were collected from a female donor with multiple sclerosis, enrolled in a pregnancy study.

The gene calls are TRBV7-2 and TRBJ1-2, with D possibly matching TRBD1 (6 bases). Germline assignment: CDR1 SGHTA and CDR2 FQGNSA. The CDR3 covers 14 residues. Trimming pared 7 bases from V and 1 base from J, leaving 13 bases between. The CDR3 sequence: CASTPDSNNYGYTF. The CDR3 coding sequence is TGTGCCAGCACCCCGGACAGTAATAACTATGGCTACACCTTC.

V and J are TRBV7-2 and TRBJ2-3, with D uncertain. The germline V and J ends were trimmed by 1 base and 0 bases, with 11 bases remaining between them. Germline V gives CDR1 SGHTA, CDR2 FQGNSA. This CDR3 contains 16 residues. The CDR3 bases are TGTGCCAGCAGCTTAGGGGCGCCCACTAGCACAGATACGCAGTATTTT. Protein sequence: CASSLGAPTSTDTQYF.

The V and J genes are TRBV7-3 and TRBJ1-1; 7 nucleotides line up with TRBD1. V lost 5 bases, J lost 9 bases, and 9 bases stayed unmatched. Per the germline V gene, CDR1 is SGHTA and CDR2 is FQGTGA. The CDR3 consists of 13 residues. The CDR3 DNA reads TGTGCCAGCAGCCCACGGGGACAGCAGCAAGCTTTCTTT. It is translated as CASSPRGQQQAFF.

This sequence joins TRBV7-2 and TRBJ1-1; no clear D. The CDR3 loop spans 12 amino acids. Trimming cost V 1 base and J 3 bases, with 3 bases left between them. The germline CDR1 and CDR2 sequences are SGHTA and FQGNSA. DNA for the CDR3: TGTGCCAGCAGCTTAGTATACACTGAAGCTTTCTTT. It codes for CASSLVYTEAFF.

The genes are TRBV7-2 and TRBJ2-3, with 8 bases that match TRBD1. The germline V gene has CDR1 SGHTA and CDR2 FQGNSA. V shed 2 bases and J 2 bases; nucleotides not matched to a gene: 6. CDR3 length: 16 residues. The CDR3 spells CASSLRGDRSTDTQYF. The CDR3 nucleotides are TGTGCCAGCAGCTTAAGGGGGGACAGGTCCACAGATACGCAGTATTTT.

This chain joins TRBV6-4 and TRBJ1-6; maybe TRBD1 (6 bases). This CDR3 region has 20 residues. The ends were cut back, 2 bases at V and 0 bases at J, with 20 bases in the middle. Germline values: CDR1 MRHNA, CDR2 SNTAGT. The CDR3 nucleotides are TGTGCCAGCAGTGACGTACCCCTCAGGGGCTCGAGCTCCTATAATTCACCCCTCCACTTT. Protein product: CASSDVPLRGSSSYNSPLHF.

Here the CDR3 DNA reads TGTGCCACAAAAAGAACCGGGACAACGCCTCTTACTGAAGCTTTCTTT. Translation: CATKRTGTTPLTEAFF. The chain couples TRBV19 to TRBJ1-1; D might be TRBD1 (6 bases). Between the trimmed V and J ends, which lost 10 bases and 5 bases, there was a span of 26 bases. Germline CDR1 and CDR2: LNHDA and SQIVND (reference sequence). CDR3 length equals 16 residues.

The rearrangement uses TRBV7-2 and TRBJ2-2; D unresolved. The CDR3 contains 14 residues. The V end was cut by 1 base, the J end by 10 bases, with 13 bases between. Germline V CDR1 and CDR2: SGHTA, FQGNSA. The CDR3 sequence: CASSLGDAAQELFF. CDR3 bases: TGTGCCAGCAGCTTAGGAGATGCCGCCCAGGAGCTGTTTTTT.

The rearrangement uses TRBV7-2 and TRBJ2-3, with 8 bases that match TRBD2. The junction had 12 bases not matched to a gene; V was cut back by 4 bases and J by 6 bases. The CDR3 loop spans 16 amino acids. Germline V gene lookup returns CDR1 SGHTA and CDR2 FQGNSA. CDR3 protein: CASSSGGNSARDTQYF. DNA for the CDR3: TGTGCCAGCAGCTCGGGAGGGAATTCCGCGAGGGATACGCAGTATTTT.

The rearrangement joins TRBV7-6 to TRBJ1-4; no firm D call. V lost 1 base, J lost 0 bases, and 6 bases lay in between. Germline loops: CDR1 SGHVS, CDR2 FNYEAQ. The CDR3 is made up of 15 amino acids. DNA for the CDR3: TGTGCCAGCAGCTTAGACAGAGCAACTAATGAAAAACTGTTTTTT. This sequence encodes CASSLDRATNEKLFF.

The V gene is TRBV18, the J gene TRBJ1-2, with TRBD1 identical over 10 bases. V trimming: 3 bases; J trimming: 4 bases; junction bases outside the gene matches: 2. The CDR3 spans 14 residues. Germline V gives CDR1 KGHSH, CDR2 LQKENI. CDR3 sequence reads: CASSPGDRGYGYTF. The CDR3 DNA follows: TGTGCCAGCTCACCCGGGGACAGGGGCTATGGCTACACCTTC.

CDR3 loop: CASSQEPHGSSGNTIYF. CDR3 DNA sequence: TGCGCCAGCAGCCAAGAACCCCACGGGAGCTCTGGAAACACCATATATTTT. The chain couples TRBV4-3 to TRBJ1-3; the D is unclear. CDR1 and CDR2 (germline): LGHNA, YSLEER. Trimming took off 0 bases at V and 0 bases at J, with 12 bases between the two ends. This CDR3 region has 17 residues.

The V call is TRBV6-1, the J call TRBJ2-3; D gene uncertain. The CDR3 covers 12 residues. The germline CDR1 and CDR2 sequences are MNHNS and SASEGT. V dropped 3 bases and J dropped 13 bases, with 14 bases sitting between them. This chain's CDR3 is CASSEAADHKYF. The CDR3 DNA reads as TGTGCCAGCAGTGAGGCGGCAGACCACAAGTATTTT.

The chain links TRBV7-6 to TRBJ2-1; 8 positions agree with TRBD1. This CDR3 contains 15 residues. CDR1 and CDR2 from the germline V gene are SGHVS and FNYEAQ. V lost 5 bases and J lost 9; bases outside the gene matches: 12. In DNA, the CDR3 is TGTGCCAGCAGCCCGCGACAGGGGTGGTTCGGTGAGCAGTTCTTC. As protein: CASSPRQGWFGEQFF.

This clone is a singleton in its sample. This chain connects TRBV18 to TRBJ2-1; 10 nucleotides agree with TRBD2. The V gene's germline CDR1 is KGHSH and CDR2 LQKENI. V shed 5 bases, J shed 6 bases, and the junction held 1 base outside the gene matches. This CDR3 comprises 13 residues. CDR3 bases: TGTGCCAGCTCAAGCGGGGGGGCCAATGAGCAGTTCTTC. Translation gives CASSSGGANEQFF.

The chain is built from TRBV5-1 and TRBJ1-4; D is perhaps TRBD1 (6 bases). With 1 base removed from V and 7 bases from J, the gap between germline ends came to 14 bases. The CDR3 runs to 15 residues. Germline CDR1 SGHRS, CDR2 YFSETQ. CDR3 bases: TGCGCCAGCAGCTTGCCGGGCCCCAGGGGTGAAAAACTGTTTTTT. Residues: CASSLPGPRGEKLFF.

The V gene is TRBV21-1, the J gene TRBJ1-5; the table calls TRBD1, which could not be checked here. TRBV21-1 is assigned pseudogene status. The CDR3 has 18 amino acids. CDR3 coding DNA: TGTGCCAGCACCCGATTAAGATGGGGACAGGTAAGGCGGCAGCCCCAGCATTTT. This sequence encodes CASTRLRWGQVRRQPQHF.

The chain is built from TRBV11-2 and TRBJ2-1; TRBD2 aligns across 10 bases. Losses at the gene ends were 5 bases for V and 9 bases for J; bases not matched to a gene: 7. This CDR3 has 14 amino acids. Germline CDR1 reads SGHAT; CDR2 reads FQNNGV. CDR3 sequence reads: CASSAAGGPSEQFF. The CDR3 DNA reads as TGTGCCAGCAGCGCAGCGGGGGGGCCTAGTGAGCAGTTCTTC.

The chain couples TRBV29-1 to TRBJ1-5; D is perhaps TRBD1 (6 bases). CDR1 is SQVTM, CDR2 ANQGSEA, per germline. The CDR3 has 16 residues. The germline V and J ends were trimmed by 4 bases and 7 bases, with 23 bases remaining between them. The CDR3, as DNA: TGCAGCGTTGCTGTCACTGGGACACAGGGCACCCAGCCCCAGCATTTT. Residues: CSVAVTGTQGTQPQHF.

J is TRBJ1-4 and V is TRBV6-1; 7 nucleotides match TRBD1. CDR1 is MNHNS and CDR2 is SASEGT in the germline V gene. This CDR3 spans 15 amino acids. Losses at the gene ends were 1 base for V and 8 bases for J; bases not matched to a gene: 7. The DNA of the CDR3 is TGTGCCAGCAGTGAAGTTGCAGGGGGAAAAGAAAAACTGTTTTTT. It specifies CASSEVAGGKEKLFF.

V gene TRBV7-9 combines with J gene TRBJ1-2, with D maybe TRBD1 (5 bases). Between the trimmed V and J ends, which lost 5 bases and 5 bases, there was a span of 6 bases. The CDR3 length is 11 residues. Germline V gene lookup returns CDR1 SEHNR and CDR2 FQNEAQ (reference sequence). The CDR3 sequence: CASSQGYGYTF. The CDR3 DNA follows: TGTGCCAGCAGCCAGGGTTATGGCTACACCTTC.

The J gene is TRBJ1-1, the V gene TRBV7-9; 8 nucleotides match TRBD1. J gave up 5 bases and V 4 bases, and 6 bases lay outside the gene matches. CDR3 length equals 14 residues. Germline V gives CDR1 SEHNR, CDR2 FQNEAQ (reference sequence). CDR3 sequence reads: CASSSNRGETEAFF. In nucleotides, the CDR3 is TGTGCCAGCAGCTCCAACAGGGGGGAGACTGAAGCTTTCTTT.

V and J are TRBV2 and TRBJ1-1; TRBD1 might be the D (6 bases). CDR1 and CDR2 (germline): SNHLY, FYNNEI. The V gene lost 8 bases and the J gene lost 1 base, with 14 bases spanning the gap. The CDR3 is 14 amino acids. The CDR3 here is CASQTDRRNTEAFF. The CDR3 nucleotides are TGTGCCAGCCAAACAGACAGGAGGAACACTGAAGCTTTCTTT.

This chain links TRBV7-2 with TRBJ1-2; D possibly corresponds to TRBD1 (6 bases). CDR3 length: 14 residues. V lost 6 bases to trimming and J lost 5 bases, with 16 bases between them. Germline assignment: CDR1 SGHTA and CDR2 FQGNSA. CDR3 coding DNA: TGTGCCAGCAGATCTGACAGGTGGGGATATGGCTACACCTTC. Encoded protein: CASRSDRWGYGYTF.

J is TRBJ2-5 and V is TRBV7-9; 8 nucleotides align to TRBD1. V gave up 3 bases and J gave up 3 bases; unmatched junction bases: 3. The CDR3 consists of 14 residues. From germline, CDR1 is SEHNR and CDR2 FQNEAQ (reference sequence). CDR3 nucleotide sequence: TGTGCCAGCAGCTTGGGACAGGACAAAGAGACCCAGTACTTC. Translation: CASSLGQDKETQYF.

V and J are TRBV7-8 and TRBJ1-2; a possible D gene is TRBD1 (5 bases). Germline CDR1 reads SGHVS; CDR2 reads FQNEAQ. The CDR3 loop spans 13 amino acids. The germline V and J ends were trimmed by 5 bases and 7 bases, with 14 bases remaining between them. This CDR3 reads CASSPGGGFGYTF. CDR3 DNA sequence: TGTGCCAGCAGCCCCGGGGGGGGTTTTGGCTACACCTTC.

The rearrangement joins TRBV21-1 to TRBJ2-7; the listed D gene, TRBD2, was not tested against the DNA. TRBV21-1 is recorded as a pseudogene. CDR3 length equals 19 residues. The CDR3 DNA sequence: TGTGCCAGCAGCTCCCGAAAAACGCAAGTGGGGACTCCGTCCTACGAGCAGTACTTC. Its protein is CASSSRKTQVGTPSYEQYF.

This clone showed up just once. This chain links TRBV11-2 with TRBJ2-5; D ambiguous. Trimming stripped 0 bases from V and 4 bases from J, with 15 bases between. The CDR3 contains 16 residues. CDR1 and CDR2 from the germline V gene are SGHAT and FQNNGV. CDR3 DNA sequence: TGTGCCAGCAGCTTAGATCTCCTAGGTTCGAGAGAGACCCAGTACTTC. Its translation: CASSLDLLGSRETQYF. The full variable domain, with the rest looked up from reference TRBV11-2 and TRBJ2-5, is EAGVAQSPRYKIIEKRQSVAFWCNPISGHATLYWYQQILGQGPKLLIQFQNNGVVDDSQLPKDRFSAERLKGVDSTLKIQPAKLEDSAVYLCASSLDLLGSRETQYFGPGTRLLVL.

The gene calls are TRBV30 and TRBJ2-7; D perhaps matches TRBD1 (6 bases). The length of the CDR3 is 14 residues. From germline, CDR1 is GTSNPN and CDR2 SVGIG (reference sequence). Trimming left V 2 bases short and J 4 bases short, with 15 bases between. This chain's CDR3 is CAWSRSQGSYEQYF. The CDR3 nucleotides read TGTGCCTGGAGTAGAAGCCAGGGGTCGTACGAGCAGTACTTC.

V gene TRBV10-3 combines with J gene TRBJ1-1; D gene ambiguous. Germline CDR1 ENHRY, CDR2 SYGVKD. V lost 8 bases to trimming and J lost 4 bases, with 20 bases between them. The CDR3 sequence is 15 residues long. CDR3 protein: CAIAEREPLGTEAFF. DNA of the CDR3: TGTGCCATCGCCGAAAGGGAGCCCCTGGGCACTGAAGCTTTCTTT.

The genes are TRBV30 and TRBJ2-7; 7 bases fit TRBD1. The ends lost 1 base at V and 3 bases at J; junction bases unmatched: 12. The germline V gene has CDR1 GTSNPN and CDR2 SVGIG (reference sequence). The CDR3 length is 16 residues. In nucleotides, the CDR3 is TGTGCCTGGAGTGCCTTTGCAGGGGGTAATAGCTACGAGCAGTACTTC. Translated, it gives CAWSAFAGGNSYEQYF.